The present entry profiles one TCR beta chain with its context. V lost 0 bases and J lost 6, with 10 bases in between. CDR1 and CDR2 (germline): SGHRS, YFSETQ. The length of the CDR3 is 14 residues. The sample comes from a study of blood T cell repertoires in COVID-19. Authors' methods: Estimation of nucleated cell counts was performed using reference gene primer amplification. The protocol was immunoSEQ multiplex PCR, while the TCRdb copy is restricted to in-frame clones and leaves out a portion. That table gives V, J and clone size, and the DNA gave D and trimming. The data contain more than 150,000 clones, roughly 94% of them seen just once; the ten biggest clones take up 0.6% to 0.8%.

The chain joins TRBV5-1 to TRBJ1-5, with D perhaps matching TRBD1 (6 bases). This clonotype was sampled from a man aged 25-45 years with COVID-19, enrolled during active disease. Sequenced material: peripheral blood. CDR3 protein: CASSLEAGAQPQHF. CDR3 bases: TGCGCCAGCAGCTTGGAAGCGGGGGCTCAGCCCCAGCATTTT.